The rows below give T cell receptor beta chains drawn from one sample of a study of blood T cell repertoires in COVID-19. The table came from immunoSEQ multiplex PCR; TCRdb's copy has only in-frame clones and leaves some out. The profile shows some 670,000 clones, about nine tenths of them singletons. Sequencing used peripheral blood. Receptors originate from a woman aged 18 to 35 with acute or convalescent COVID-19. Both conserved end residues are part of each CDR3. D genes are given only for firm matches. Expanded clones are given a class, and other clones once, few, many or no size at all.

J gene | clone size | D gene | V gene | CDR3 DNA | CDR3 protein
TRBJ2-2 | - | TRBD2 | TRBV4-2 | TGTGCCAGCAGCCAGAGCGGGGGATACACCGGGGAGCTGTTTTTT | CASSQSGGYTGELFF
TRBJ2-7 | - | TRBD2 | TRBV4-3 | TGCGCCAGCAGCCAAGGGACTAGCGGGACGTCCTACGAGCAGTACTTC | CASSQGTSGTSYEQYF
TRBJ1-3 | - | - | TRBV4-3 | TGCGCCAGCAGCCAAGATATGGCGGGTGGAAACACCATATATTTT | CASSQDMAGGNTIYF
TRBJ2-7 | - | - | TRBV5-4 | TGTGCCAGCAGCTTGGCAGGGAACTCCTACGAGCAGTACTTC | CASSLAGNSYEQYF
TRBJ1-3 | - | - | TRBV5-1 | TGCGCCAGCAGCTTGGCCTCGTTGCGGAGCTCTGGAAACACCATATATTTT | CASSLASLRSSGNTIYF
TRBJ2-7 | - | TRBD1 | TRBV11-2 | TGTGCCAGCAGCTTGGGACAGGGAGGAAACGAGCAGTACTTC | CASSLGQGGNEQYF
TRBJ1-2 | - | - | TRBV5-4 | TGTGCCAGCAGCTTGTGGAGGGGAGATAACTATGGCTACACCTTC | CASSLWRGDNYGYTF
TRBJ1-4 | - | - | TRBV19 | TGTGCCACCTCACGCGGGTCCGGAAAACTGTTTTTT | CATSRGSGKLFF
TRBJ2-7 | - | TRBD1 | TRBV25-1 | TGTGCCAGCAGTCCGTGGGACAGGTATTACGAGCAGTACTTC | CASSPWDRYYEQYF
TRBJ1-2 | once | TRBD1 | TRBV5-1 | TGCGCCAGCAGCGTCGGGACAGGCGACTCTTATGGCTACACCTTC | CASSVGTGDSYGYTF
TRBJ1-5 | - | - | TRBV19 | TGTGCCAGTAGTCCATATACCGGACAGACCCTTAGCAATCAGCCCCAGCATTTT | CASSPYTGQTLSNQPQHF
TRBJ2-5 | - | - | TRBV2 | TGTGCCAGCAGTGAAGCTAACAGCCCCTCAGGGACCCAGTACTTC | CASSEANSPSGTQYF
TRBJ1-2 | - | TRBD1 | TRBV10-2 | TGCGCCAGCACCGAAGAAGGGGGCCCGTCCTATGGCTACACCTTC | CASTEEGGPSYGYTF
TRBJ1-6 | once | - | TRBV29-1 | TGCAGCGTGAGTCAGGGGACCTATAATTCACCCCTCCACTTT | CSVSQGTYNSPLHF
TRBJ1-1 | - | - | TRBV7-9 | TGTGCCAGCAGCAGTAACATGAACACTGAAGCTTTCTTT | CASSSNMNTEAFF
TRBJ2-1 | - | - | TRBV5-4 | TGTGCCAGCAGCTACACCACGGGGGTTCTCTACAATGAGCAGTTCTTC | CASSYTTGVLYNEQFF
TRBJ1-2 | few | TRBD1 | TRBV9 | TGTGCCAGCAGCGCTAGACAGGGACCTAACTATGGCTACACCTTC | CASSARQGPNYGYTF
TRBJ1-6 | - | - | TRBV4-3 | TGCGCCAGCAGCCAAGGGGAGGTAGGTTCTTCACCCCTCCACTTT | CASSQGEVGSSPLHF
TRBJ2-3 | - | TRBD1 | TRBV5-1 | TGCGCCAGCAGCTCCACAGGGGTCGATACGCAGTATTTT | CASSSTGVDTQYF
TRBJ1-1 | - | TRBD1 | TRBV5-8 | TGTGCCAGCAGCTTGTTGGTTAACAGGGGCCCGAACACTGAAGCTTTCTTT | CASSLLVNRGPNTEAFF
TRBJ2-6 | - | - | TRBV7-2 | TGTGCCAGCAGCTTACTGCCAGTACACCTCGGGGCCAACGTCCTGACTTTC | CASSLLPVHLGANVLTF
TRBJ2-3 | - | TRBD2 | TRBV7-2 | TGTGCCAGCAGTTTTACTAGCGGGGGCTACACAGATACGCAGTATTTT | CASSFTSGGYTDTQYF
TRBJ1-5 | - | TRBD1 | TRBV4-3 | TGCGCCAGCAGCCAAGATACATCAGGGGGTCGTCAGCCCCAGCATTTT | CASSQDTSGGRQPQHF
TRBJ1-6 | - | - | TRBV30 | TGTGCCTGGAGGCACAGGGTTGAATCACCCCTCCACTTT | CAWRHRVESPLHF
TRBJ2-1 | - | TRBD2 | TRBV5-1 | TGCGCCAGCAGCTTGGCTAGCGGGGGTTATAGTGAGCAGTTCTTC | CASSLASGGYSEQFF
TRBJ2-3 | once | - | TRBV19 | TGTGCCAGTAGTCCCAGGACAGATACGCAGTATTTT | CASSPRTDTQYF
TRBJ2-1 | - | - | TRBV21-1 | TGTGCCAGCAGCAAAGCGGGAAGCGGGGTACCTAGGGAGCAGTTCTTC | CASSKAGSGVPREQFF
TRBJ1-1 | - | - | TRBV5-4 | TGTGCCAGCAGCTTGGGGGCGGGGTCCACTGAAGCTTTCTTT | CASSLGAGSTEAFF
TRBJ2-3 | - | TRBD2 | TRBV6-5 | TGTGCCACGGGGGGGGCGGATACGCAGTATTTT | CATGGADTQYF
TRBJ2-7 | - | TRBD1 | TRBV30 | TGTGCCTGGGGCCCGGACAGGGGGCCCTACGAGCAGTACTTC | CAWGPDRGPYEQYF
TRBJ2-1 | - | TRBD1 | TRBV18 | TGTGCCAGCTCAGACTCGACAGGGGGAGCGGATGAGCAGTTCTTC | CASSDSTGGADEQFF
TRBJ2-1 | - | TRBD2 | TRBV9 | TGTGCCAGCAGTAGCGGGGATGAGCAGTTCTTC | CASSSGDEQFF
TRBJ2-2 | - | TRBD2 | TRBV13 | TGTGCCAGCAGCTTTAGCGGGAATTCGTACAACGGGGAGCTGTTTTTT | CASSFSGNSYNGELFF
TRBJ2-5 | - | TRBD1 | TRBV5-1 | TGCGCCAGCAGCTGGGGACAGATGCAAGAGACCCAGTACTTC | CASSWGQMQETQYF
TRBJ1-5 | - | - | TRBV11-2 | TGTGCCAGCAGCTTAGCAGGGTTGGGCAATCAGCCCCAGCATTTT | CASSLAGLGNQPQHF
TRBJ1-1 | - | - | TRBV2 | TGTGCCAGCAGTGCACAGACGAACACTGAAGCTTTCTTT | CASSAQTNTEAFF